A selection of T cell receptor beta chains follows, all from one sample in a study of T cells in Graves' hyperthyroidism and ophthalmopathy. TCRdb itself ran the multiplex PCR reads through MiXCR, one entry per CDR3 protein. The table has about 690,000 distinct CDR3 sequences, 15% to 20% seen once. Sequencing was performed on blood. The receptors come from a man aged 45-60 years with Graves' hyperthyroidism. Both conserved end residues are part of each CDR3. The order of the fields is clone size, V gene, D gene, J gene, CDR3 DNA, CDR3 protein. A D gene is named only where the DNA matches it firmly. Clone size is not always given. Where it is, it says once, few, many or a class for expanded clones.

clone size: few
V gene: TRBV28
D gene: TRBD1
J gene: TRBJ1-4
CDR3 DNA: TGTGCCAGCAGAACCCAGGGGGGTAGTAATGAAAAACTGTTTTTT
CDR3 protein: CASRTQGGSNEKLFF

clone size: many
V gene: TRBV16
D gene: NA
J gene: TRBJ1-5
CDR3 DNA: TGTGCCAGCAGCCAAGGAGCGATGGGTATCAGGCCCCAGCATTTT
CDR3 protein: CASSQGAMGIRPQHF

clone size: few
V gene: TRBV4-3
D gene: NA
J gene: TRBJ2-7
CDR3 DNA: TGCGCCAGCAGCCACCAGCGGGCGAGCTCCTACGAGCAGTACTTC
CDR3 protein: CASSHQRASSYEQYF

clone size: NA
V gene: TRBV10-3
D gene: NA
J gene: TRBJ2-1
CDR3 DNA: TGTGCCATCAGGGAGGCTGGGTACAATGAGCAGTTCTTC
CDR3 protein: CAIREAGYNEQFF

clone size: many
V gene: TRBV6-5
D gene: TRBD2
J gene: TRBJ2-1
CDR3 DNA: TGTGCCAGCAGTTACTCCTGGGTGGTAGCGGGAGGGTCCTACAATGAGCAGTTCTTC
CDR3 protein: CASSYSWVVAGGSYNEQFF

clone size: few
V gene: TRBV6-2/TRBV6-3
D gene: NA
J gene: TRBJ2-3
CDR3 DNA: TGTGCCAGCATGTATCGCCGGGACACGGACACAGATACGCAGTATTTT
CDR3 protein: CASMYRRDTDTDTQYF

clone size: NA
V gene: TRBV18
D gene: NA
J gene: TRBJ2-1
CDR3 DNA: TGTGCCAGCTCGAGAGCGGTAGGGCTCTCCTACAATGAGCAGTTCTTC
CDR3 protein: CASSRAVGLSYNEQFF

clone size: many
V gene: TRBV10-2
D gene: TRBD2
J gene: TRBJ2-3
CDR3 DNA: TGCGCCAGCAGTGAGGGACTAGCGGGTACAGATACGCAGTATTTT
CDR3 protein: CASSEGLAGTDTQYF

clone size: once
V gene: TRBV7-9
D gene: TRBD1
J gene: TRBJ2-3
CDR3 DNA: TGTGCCAGCAGCTTAAGCAGGGGGCGAAGTGATACGCAGTATTTT
CDR3 protein: CASSLSRGRSDTQYF

clone size: NA
V gene: TRBV6-5
D gene: NA
J gene: TRBJ2-5
CDR3 DNA: TGTGCCAGCAGTTACTCGAGGGTGGTTACAGAGCGGGAGACCCAGTACTTC
CDR3 protein: CASSYSRVVTERETQYF

clone size: NA
V gene: TRBV5-5
D gene: TRBD1
J gene: TRBJ1-4
CDR3 DNA: TGTGCCAGCAGCTTGGTCGGACAGGTTAATGAAAAACTGTTTTTT
CDR3 protein: CASSLVGQVNEKLFF